A single sample is the source of the 16 T cell receptor beta chains below, sequenced in a study of ipilimumab plus nivolumab after autologous stem cell transplantation. Sequencing used immunoSEQ multiplex PCR; TCRdb keeps in-frame clones, though not all of them. The sample shows more than 9,000 clones, around 70% of them seen only once. The sample consisted of PBMCs, taken in a trial of ipilimumab plus nivolumab as post-transplant consolidation. The receptors originated from a female donor with multiple myeloma.

Only a few counts were recorded for this clone. V usage is TRBV5-1 and J usage is TRBJ2-4, with TRBD1 matching over 9 bases. J was trimmed by 7 bases and V by 3 bases; bases with no gene match: 14. The CDR3 contains 17 residues. CDR1 and CDR2 from the germline V gene are SGHRS and YFSETQ. The CDR3 region is CASSWDGSGTGMNIQYF. As DNA, the CDR3 is TGCGCCAGCAGCTGGGATGGATCCGGGACAGGGATGAACATTCAGTACTTC.

A few counts support this clone. The rearrangement links TRBV4-3 to TRBJ2-6, with unresolved D. Germline CDR1 reads LGHNA; CDR2 reads YSLEER. V lost 3 bases, J lost 1 base, and 4 bases lay in between. The CDR3 length is 14 residues. Here the CDR3 DNA reads TGCGCCAGCAGCCACAGGTCTGGGGCCAACGTCCTGACTTTC. Translating gives CASSHRSGANVLTF.

V usage is TRBV27 and J usage is TRBJ2-5; D is uncertain. Germline-derived CDR1 and CDR2 are MNHEY and SMNVEV (reference sequence). This CDR3 is built from 16 residues. Trimming pared 10 bases from V and 5 bases from J, leaving 26 bases between. The CDR3 here is CATEKQNWKRLETQYF. CDR3 sequence (DNA): TGTGCCACCGAGAAACAGAATTGGAAACGATTGGAGACCCAGTACTTC.

The chain recombines TRBV28 with TRBJ2-5; D call uncertain. CDR1 MDHEN and CDR2 SYDVKM come from the germline V gene. With 3 bases removed from V and 9 bases from J, the gap between germline ends came to 17 bases. The CDR3 has 14 residues. CDR3 bases: TGTGCCAGCAGTTTCCTCCCGGGCCCTACCGCCCAGTACTTC. This encodes CASSFLPGPTAQYF. Combining the CDR3 with reference TRBV28 and TRBJ2-5 gives the whole variable domain DVKVTQSSRYLVKRTGEKVFLECVQDMDHENMFWYRQDPGLGLRLIYFSYDVKMKEKGDIPEGYSVSREKKERFSLILESASTNQTSMYLCASSFLPGPTAQYFGPGTRLLVL.

The chain employs TRBV9 and TRBJ2-1; D remains ambiguous. This CDR3 has 14 residues. Germline CDR1 SGDLS, CDR2 YYNGEE. V shed 0 bases and J shed 13 bases, with 17 bases lying between them. The CDR3 reads CASSVVGEAGEQFF. DNA for the CDR3: TGTGCCAGCAGCGTAGTTGGTGAGGCAGGTGAACAGTTCTTC.

This clone was detected only a few times. The V and J genes are TRBV4-3 and TRBJ1-3; D unclear. The CDR3 extends over 16 amino acids. Trimming took off 0 bases at V and 0 bases at J, with 9 bases between the two ends. CDR1 is LGHNA, CDR2 YSLEER, per germline. The CDR3 bases are TGCGCCAGCAGCCAAGATTTCGGTGACTCTGGAAACACCATATATTTT. Translated, it gives CASSQDFGDSGNTIYF.

This rearrangement joins TRBV28 to TRBJ1-5; D is perhaps TRBD1 (5 bases). Germline loops: CDR1 MDHEN, CDR2 SYDVKM. Deletions cut 6 bases from V and 9 bases from J, with 15 bases between. The CDR3 spans 13 residues. This CDR3 is CASSKIGARPQHF. The CDR3 DNA sequence: TGTGCCAGCAGCAAAATCGGGGCGAGGCCCCAGCATTTT. The entire variable domain, with the rest obtained from reference TRBV28 and TRBJ1-5, is as follows: DVKVTQSSRYLVKRTGEKVFLECVQDMDHENMFWYRQDPGLGLRLIYFSYDVKMKEKGDIPEGYSVSREKKERFSLILESASTNQTSMYLCASSKIGARPQHFGDGTRLSIL.

J is TRBJ1-4 and V is TRBV2; D is uncertain. Deletions cut 5 bases from V and 0 bases from J, with 7 bases between. Germline CDR1 is SNHLY and CDR2 is FYNNEI. The CDR3 is 14 amino acids. The CDR3 DNA reads TGTGCCAGCAGTTTCCAGACAACTAATGAAAAACTGTTTTTT. It is translated as CASSFQTTNEKLFF.

The chain joins TRBV11-2 to TRBJ2-3; D may be TRBD1 (5 bases). Germline V gene data show CDR1 as SGHAT and CDR2 as FQNNGV. There are 14 residues in the CDR3. Between the trimmed V and J ends, which lost 4 bases and 3 bases, there was a span of 11 bases. The CDR3 loop reads CASSSGHSTDTQYF. The CDR3 nucleotides are TGTGCCAGCAGCTCCGGACATTCGACAGATACGCAGTATTTT.

This clone was observed a few times. The V and J genes are TRBV15 and TRBJ2-7; possible D gene TRBD1, 6 bases. CDR3 size: 14 residues. Deletions cut 0 bases from V and 3 bases from J, with 9 bases between. Germline CDR1 and CDR2: LNHNV and YYDKDF (reference sequence). The CDR3 loop is CATSREGQGYEQYF. The DNA for the CDR3 is TGTGCCACCAGCAGAGAGGGACAAGGCTACGAGCAGTACTTC.

The rearrangement joins TRBV7-2 to TRBJ2-3; D is uncertain. Trimming shortened V by 2 bases and J by 4 bases, and 4 bases separated the two germline ends. Looked up from germline, CDR1 is SGHTA and CDR2 is FQGNSA. CDR3 length: 12 residues. The CDR3 sequence: CASSLSPDTQYF. Written as DNA, the CDR3 is TGTGCCAGCAGCTTATCGCCAGATACGCAGTATTTT.

The chain has TRBV11-2 and TRBJ1-6; D gene unclear. CDR1 and CDR2 from the germline V gene are SGHAT and FQNNGV. The CDR3 is made up of 11 amino acids. Deletions cut 3 bases from V and 10 bases from J, with 4 bases between. CDR3 nucleotide sequence: TGTGCCAGCAGCTTGGGGTCACCCCTCCACTTT. Protein product: CASSLGSPLHF.

The chain joins TRBV7-9 to TRBJ2-5; TRBD2 is a possible D gene (6 bases). Trimming removed 0 bases from V and 2 bases from J, with 10 bases in between. Germline V gives CDR1 SEHNR, CDR2 FQNEAQ (reference sequence). This CDR3 has 15 amino acids. CDR3 bases: TGTGCCAGCAGCTTAGCTCCCCGGGAGCAAGAGACCCAGTACTTC. Protein: CASSLAPREQETQYF.

The chain is built from TRBV28 and TRBJ1-1, with D possibly matching TRBD1 (5 bases). V was clipped by 6 bases and J by 4 bases, with 15 bases between them. Per germline, CDR1 MDHEN and CDR2 SYDVKM. The CDR3 has 14 amino acids. In DNA, the CDR3 is TGTGCCAGCAGCTTGATGTTAGGGACCACTGAAGCTTTCTTT. The encoded protein is CASSLMLGTTEAFF.

This chain joins TRBV6-6 and TRBJ1-2; D is perhaps TRBD1 (5 bases). CDR1 MNHNY and CDR2 SVGAGI come from the germline V gene (reference sequence). Trimming removed 2 bases at V and 3 bases at J, with 10 bases between. The CDR3 runs 14 residues. The CDR3 region is CASSYGRGHYGYTF. CDR3 sequence (DNA): TGTGCCAGCAGTTACGGCCGGGGACACTATGGCTACACCTTC.

This clone qualifies as medium-sized. The genes are TRBV5-1 and TRBJ2-7; 7 bases match TRBD1. In germline, CDR1 is SGHRS, CDR2 YFSETQ. The CDR3 is made up of 13 amino acids. The V segment lost 6 bases and the J segment 0 bases; nucleotides outside the gene matches: 3. Here the CDR3 DNA reads TGCGCCAGCATCGGGACAGACTCCTACGAGCAGTACTTC. Amino acid sequence: CASIGTDSYEQYF.